These 18 T cell receptor beta chains share one sample of origin, sequenced in a study of CD8 T cells in ankylosing spondylitis. A single record per CDR3 protein comes from TCRdb applying MiXCR to the 5' RACE reads. The data contain some 87,000 distinct CDR3 sequences, about 9% of them singletons. Sequencing used blood, either unsorted or a sorted T cell fraction (not recorded which). These receptors all come from a male donor with ankylosing spondylitis or in good health (not recorded which).

This clonotype came up many times. The chain carries TRBV10-3 and TRBJ1-1; weak D call: TRBD1 (6 bases). The CDR3 loop spans 14 amino acids. V gave up 3 bases and J gave up 1 base, with 9 bases separating them. Germline V CDR1 and CDR2: ENHRY, SYGVKD. The CDR3 DNA sequence: TGTGCCATCAGTGAACTGACAGGGAACACTGAAGCTTTCTTT. This sequence encodes CAISELTGNTEAFF.

This clonotype has at least ten counts. The gene calls are TRBV4-2 and TRBJ2-2, with 10 bases that match TRBD1. This CDR3 is built from 17 residues. Trimming removed 1 base from V and 0 bases from J; junction bases left unmatched: 2. Germline CDR1 reads LGHNA; CDR2 reads YNFKEQ. CDR3 coding DNA: TGTGCCAGCAGCCAAGTGACAGGGGGCGCGAACACCGGGGAGCTGTTTTTT. It encodes CASSQVTGGANTGELFF.

The chain joins TRBV23-1 to TRBJ2-4; 16 bases map to TRBD2. TRBV23-1 is noted as an ORF with a role that remains uncertain. The CDR3 loop spans 19 amino acids. V lost 0 bases to trimming and J lost 1 base; unmatched junction nucleotides: 3. The CDR3 reads CASSQSGLAGGPAKNIQYF. The CDR3 region has the DNA TGCGCCAGCAGTCAATCGGGACTAGCGGGGGGGCCGGCCAAAAACATTCAGTACTTC.

The chain couples TRBV18 to TRBJ2-3; 10 bases are a match to TRBD1. The trim removed 5 bases at V and 7 bases at J, leaving 9 bases unmatched. Germline V gene sequence: CDR1 KGHSH, CDR2 LQKENI. The length of the CDR3 is 15 residues. CDR3 coding DNA: TGTGCCAGCTCAACGGGACAGGGGAGCGGGAATACGCAGTATTTT. This codes for CASSTGQGSGNTQYF.

This clonotype has at least ten counts. In nucleotides, the CDR3 is TGCAGCTTTCGACTAGCGGGGGGCACAGATACGCAGTATTTT. Encoded protein: CSFRLAGGTDTQYF. The chain is built from TRBV29-1 and TRBJ2-3; 12 positions match TRBD2. Germline V gives CDR1 SQVTM, CDR2 ANQGSEA. CDR3 length: 14 residues. V shed 8 bases and J 1 base; nucleotides not matched to a gene: 4.

There are many counts of this clonotype. CDR3: CASSTDHRDRASTGELFF. CDR3 coding DNA: TGTGCCAGCAGCACCGATCACCGGGACAGGGCTAGCACCGGGGAGCTGTTTTTT. The chain employs TRBV21-1 and TRBJ2-2; the table's D call, TRBD1, has no DNA check behind it. TRBV21-1 is annotated as a pseudogene. The CDR3 is 18 residues long.

The sample holds many counts of this clonotype. V usage is TRBV6-1 and J usage is TRBJ2-2; 11 bases are shared with TRBD2. This CDR3 has 16 amino acids. The V and J ends lost 7 bases and 1 base, in that order; junction bases with no gene match: 5. From germline, CDR1 is MNHNS and CDR2 SASEGT. CDR3 sequence: CASTLGLAGNTGELFF. CDR3 nucleotide sequence: TGTGCCAGCACGCTAGGACTAGCGGGGAACACCGGGGAGCTGTTTTTT.

This clonotype was recorded many times. The chain recombines TRBV7-3 with TRBJ2-2; TRBD1 matches 9 bases. Losses at the gene ends were 5 bases for V and 6 bases for J; bases not matched to a gene: 7. Germline V lookup: CDR1 SGHTA, CDR2 FQGTGA. The length of the CDR3 is 15 residues. CDR3 sequence (DNA): TGTGCCAGCAGCAGAACGGGACAGGGTCCCGGGGAGCTGTTTTTT. Amino acid sequence: CASSRTGQGPGELFF.

The J gene is TRBJ2-4, the V gene TRBV13; 8 positions agree with TRBD1. J gave up 6 bases and V 0 bases, and 13 bases lay outside the gene matches. Germline assignment: CDR1 PRHDT and CDR2 FYEKMQ (reference sequence). This CDR3 comprises 18 residues. The CDR3 here is CASSLGRFGRGPRNIQYF. Written as DNA, the CDR3 is TGTGCCAGCAGCTTAGGGCGGTTTGGCAGGGGGCCGCGAAACATTCAGTACTTC.

This clonotype was seen at least ten times. The V gene is TRBV12-3 or TRBV12-4, the J gene TRBJ1-1; possibly TRBD1 for D (5 bases). Trimming removed 4 bases at V and 1 base at J, with 13 bases between. The CDR3 has 15 residues. The CDR3 here is CASSSYRQANTEAFF. CDR3 coding DNA: TGTGCCAGCAGTTCTTACAGGCAGGCGAACACTGAAGCTTTCTTT.

Ten or more counts support this clonotype. The chain's CDR3 is CASSVRAGGGEQFF. CDR3 DNA sequence: TGTGCCAGCAGTGTTCGGGCGGGGGGTGGTGAGCAGTTCTTC. The chain carries TRBV6-4 and TRBJ2-1; 8 bases agree with TRBD2. The length of the CDR3 is 14 residues. Trimming removed 4 bases from V and 9 bases from J; junction bases left unmatched: 8. Germline V gene lookup returns CDR1 MRHNA and CDR2 SNTAGT.

Ten or more counts support this clonotype. The chain is built from TRBV20-1 and TRBJ2-7; D remains ambiguous. From germline, CDR1 is DFQATT and CDR2 SNEGSKA (reference sequence). With 4 bases removed from V and 4 bases from J, the gap between germline ends came to 14 bases. The CDR3 spans 13 residues. The CDR3 is CSAMGQPKYEQYF. The CDR3 DNA reads TGCAGTGCTATGGGCCAGCCCAAATACGAGCAGTACTTC.

This clonotype was recorded many times. V and J are TRBV5-1 and TRBJ1-3; D call uncertain. Germline V lookup: CDR1 SGHRS, CDR2 YFSETQ. V was pared by 0 bases and J by 1 base, with 11 bases between. The CDR3 has 16 amino acids. In DNA form, the CDR3 reads TGCGCCAGCAGCTTGGCGTCGGTACAGTCTGGAAACACCATATATTTT. It yields the protein CASSLASVQSGNTIYF. Using reference TRBV5-1 and TRBJ1-3 for the parts outside the CDR3, the full variable domain is KAGVTQTPRYLIKTRGQQVTLSCSPISGHRSVSWYQQTPGQGLQFLFEYFSETQRNKGNFPGRFSGRQFSNSRSEMNVSTLELGDSALYLCASSLASVQSGNTIYFGEGSWLTVV.

This clonotype was seen at least ten times. The chain combines TRBV20-1 with TRBJ2-2; maybe TRBD1 (6 bases). The germline V gene encodes CDR1 DFQATT and CDR2 SNEGSKA (reference sequence). The V and J ends lost 4 bases and 1 base respectively, with 16 bases between them. The CDR3 is 16 residues long. The CDR3 loop reads CSAIGQTNQNTGELFF. In nucleotides, the CDR3 is TGCAGTGCTATAGGACAGACTAACCAGAACACCGGGGAGCTGTTTTTT.

In this sample, this clonotype turned up many times. This chain links TRBV6-5 with TRBJ1-3; D possibly corresponds to TRBD1 (5 bases). Germline V gene data show CDR1 as MNHEY and CDR2 as SVGAGI. Between the trimmed V and J ends, which lost 4 bases and 0 bases, there was a span of 10 bases. This CDR3 has 15 amino acids. CDR3 region: CASSFQGISGNTIYF. CDR3 bases: TGTGCCAGCAGTTTTCAGGGTATCTCTGGAAACACCATATATTTT.

This clonotype was observed at least ten times. The chain uses TRBV7-2 and TRBJ2-7, with D hard to call. This CDR3 comprises 13 residues. Trimming pared 2 bases from V and 2 bases from J, leaving 7 bases between. Germline CDR1 is SGHTA and CDR2 is FQGNSA. The CDR3 protein is CASSLNPTYEQYF. In DNA form, the CDR3 reads TGTGCCAGCAGCTTAAATCCTACCTACGAGCAGTACTTC.

This clonotype was detected many times. The rearrangement joins TRBV7-2 to TRBJ2-5; tentatively, D is TRBD1 or TRBD2 (5 bases each). V lost 7 bases to trimming and J lost 1 base, with 16 bases between them. The CDR3 sequence is 15 residues long. In germline, CDR1 is SGHTA, CDR2 FQGNSA. The CDR3 loop is CASTPPWGSQETQYF. The CDR3 DNA sequence: TGTGCCAGCACCCCCCCTTGGGGGTCCCAAGAGACCCAGTACTTC.

A note on this clonotype: A read error may account for a junction end that differs from germline. The rearrangement joins TRBV29-1 to TRBJ2-1; TRBD1 might be the D (5 bases). The CDR3 length is 12 residues. Germline V gene data show CDR1 as SQVTM and CDR2 as ANQGSEA. CDR3 sequence (DNA): TGCAGCTGGAGACAGAACAACAATGATCAGTTCTTC. It yields the protein CSWRQNNNDQFF.